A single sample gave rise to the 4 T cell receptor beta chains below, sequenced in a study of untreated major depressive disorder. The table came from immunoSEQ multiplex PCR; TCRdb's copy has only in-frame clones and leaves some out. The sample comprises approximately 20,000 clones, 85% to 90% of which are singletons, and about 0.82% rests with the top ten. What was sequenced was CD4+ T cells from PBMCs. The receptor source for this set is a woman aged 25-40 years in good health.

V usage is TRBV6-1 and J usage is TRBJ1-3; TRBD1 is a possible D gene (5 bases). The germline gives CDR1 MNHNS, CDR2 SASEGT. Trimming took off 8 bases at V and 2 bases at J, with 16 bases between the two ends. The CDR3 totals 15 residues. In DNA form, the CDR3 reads TGTGCCAGCGCCTCTTTAACAGGACCTGGAAACACCATATATTTT. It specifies CASASLTGPGNTIYF.

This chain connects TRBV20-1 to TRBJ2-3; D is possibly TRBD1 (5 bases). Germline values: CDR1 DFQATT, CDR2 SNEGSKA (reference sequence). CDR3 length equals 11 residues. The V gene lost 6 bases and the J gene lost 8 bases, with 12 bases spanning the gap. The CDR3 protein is CSAAPRGTQYF. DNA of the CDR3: TGCAGTGCAGCCCCTAGGGGTACGCAGTATTTT.

As DNA, the CDR3 is TGTGCCAGCAGCTTACTAAGGGCCTCCAATGAGCAGTTCTTC. Translating gives CASSLLRASNEQFF. The chain joins TRBV7-8 to TRBJ2-1, with D uncertain. Germline lookup yields CDR1 SGHVS and CDR2 FQNEAQ. CDR3 size: 14 residues. The ends were cut back, 2 bases at V and 6 bases at J, with 11 bases in the middle.

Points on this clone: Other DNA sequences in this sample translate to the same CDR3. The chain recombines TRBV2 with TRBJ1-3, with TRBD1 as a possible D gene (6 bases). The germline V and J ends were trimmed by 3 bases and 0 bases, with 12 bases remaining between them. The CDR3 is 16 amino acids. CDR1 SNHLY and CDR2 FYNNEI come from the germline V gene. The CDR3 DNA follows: TGTGCCAGCAGTGAGGGGAGGGGGAACTCTGGAAACACCATATATTTT. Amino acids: CASSEGRGNSGNTIYF.